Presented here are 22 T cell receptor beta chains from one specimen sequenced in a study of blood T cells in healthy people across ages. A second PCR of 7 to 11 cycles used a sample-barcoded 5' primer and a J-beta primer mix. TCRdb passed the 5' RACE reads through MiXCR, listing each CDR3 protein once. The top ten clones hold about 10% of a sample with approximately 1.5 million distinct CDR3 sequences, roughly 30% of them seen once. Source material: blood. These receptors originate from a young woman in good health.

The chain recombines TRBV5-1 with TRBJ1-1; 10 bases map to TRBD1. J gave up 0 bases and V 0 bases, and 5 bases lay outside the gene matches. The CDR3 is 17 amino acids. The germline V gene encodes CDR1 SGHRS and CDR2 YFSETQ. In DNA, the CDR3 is TGCGCCAGCAGCTTGGAGGGGACAGGGGCTTTGAACACTGAAGCTTTCTTT. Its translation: CASSLEGTGALNTEAFF.

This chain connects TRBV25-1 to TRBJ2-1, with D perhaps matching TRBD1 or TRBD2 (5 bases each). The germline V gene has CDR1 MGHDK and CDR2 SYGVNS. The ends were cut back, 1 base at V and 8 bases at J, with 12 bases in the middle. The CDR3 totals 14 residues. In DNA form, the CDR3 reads TGTGCCAGCAGTGAATCGTTCGGGACCGATGAGCAGTTCTTC. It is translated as CASSESFGTDEQFF.

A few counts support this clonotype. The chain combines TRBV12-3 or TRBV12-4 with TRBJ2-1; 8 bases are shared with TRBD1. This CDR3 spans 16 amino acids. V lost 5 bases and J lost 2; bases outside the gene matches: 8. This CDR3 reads CASSPQGAGAYNEQFF. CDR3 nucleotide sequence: TGTGCCAGCAGTCCGCAGGGGGCAGGGGCCTACAATGAGCAGTTCTTC.

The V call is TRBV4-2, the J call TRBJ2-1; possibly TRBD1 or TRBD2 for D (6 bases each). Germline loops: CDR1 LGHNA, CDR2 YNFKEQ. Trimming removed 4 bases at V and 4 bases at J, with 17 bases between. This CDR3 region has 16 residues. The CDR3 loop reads CASSLGGPTGYNEQFF. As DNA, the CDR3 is TGTGCCAGCAGCCTGGGGGGCCCGACGGGATACAATGAGCAGTTCTTC.

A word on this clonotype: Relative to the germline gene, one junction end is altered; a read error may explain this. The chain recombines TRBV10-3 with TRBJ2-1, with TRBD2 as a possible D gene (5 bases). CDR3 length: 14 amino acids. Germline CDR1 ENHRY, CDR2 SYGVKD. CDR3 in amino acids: CASRVGEPYDEQFF. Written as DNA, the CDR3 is TGTGCCAGTCGTGTCGGGGAGCCCTACGATGAGCAGTTCTTC.

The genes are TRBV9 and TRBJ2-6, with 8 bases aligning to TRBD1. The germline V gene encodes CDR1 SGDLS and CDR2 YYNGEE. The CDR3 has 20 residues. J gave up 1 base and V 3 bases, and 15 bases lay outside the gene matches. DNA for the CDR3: TGTGCCAGCAGCGGAAGTCAGCTCAGGGGGCCGGAATCTGGGGCCAACGTCCTGACTTTC. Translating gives CASSGSQLRGPESGANVLTF.

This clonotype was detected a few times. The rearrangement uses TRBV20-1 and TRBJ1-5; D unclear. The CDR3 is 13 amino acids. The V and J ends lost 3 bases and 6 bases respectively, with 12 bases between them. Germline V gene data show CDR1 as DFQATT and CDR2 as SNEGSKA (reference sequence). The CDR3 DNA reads TGCAGTGCTAGGAAAGGGCCGGGTCAGCCCCAGCATTTT. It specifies CSARKGPGQPQHF.

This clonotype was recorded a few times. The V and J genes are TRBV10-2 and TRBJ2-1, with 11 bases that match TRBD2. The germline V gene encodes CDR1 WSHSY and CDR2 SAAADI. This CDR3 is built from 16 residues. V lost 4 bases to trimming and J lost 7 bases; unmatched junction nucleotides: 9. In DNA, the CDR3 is TGCGCCAGCAGTGTGATGTGGACTAGCGGGTCTAATGAGCAGTTCTTC. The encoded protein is CASSVMWTSGSNEQFF.

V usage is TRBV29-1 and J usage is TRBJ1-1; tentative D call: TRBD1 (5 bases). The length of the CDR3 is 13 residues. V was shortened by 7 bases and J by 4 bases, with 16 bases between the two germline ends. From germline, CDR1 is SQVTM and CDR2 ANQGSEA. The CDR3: CSASAGSSTEAFF. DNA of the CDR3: TGCAGCGCCAGCGCAGGGTCCAGCACTGAAGCTTTCTTT.

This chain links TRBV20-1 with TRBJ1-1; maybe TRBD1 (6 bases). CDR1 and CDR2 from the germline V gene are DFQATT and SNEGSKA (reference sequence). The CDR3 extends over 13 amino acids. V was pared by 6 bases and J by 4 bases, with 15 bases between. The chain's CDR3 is CSAGGPLGTEAFF. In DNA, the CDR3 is TGCAGTGCGGGGGGGCCATTAGGCACTGAAGCTTTCTTT.

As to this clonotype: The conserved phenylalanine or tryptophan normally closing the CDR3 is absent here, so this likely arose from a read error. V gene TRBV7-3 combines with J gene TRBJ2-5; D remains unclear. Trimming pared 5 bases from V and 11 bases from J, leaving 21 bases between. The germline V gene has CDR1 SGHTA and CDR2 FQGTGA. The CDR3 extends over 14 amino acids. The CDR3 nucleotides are TGTGCCAGCAGCCCTGCAGGCTTGGGTGATGAGCAGTACTTG. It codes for CASSPAGLGDEQYL.

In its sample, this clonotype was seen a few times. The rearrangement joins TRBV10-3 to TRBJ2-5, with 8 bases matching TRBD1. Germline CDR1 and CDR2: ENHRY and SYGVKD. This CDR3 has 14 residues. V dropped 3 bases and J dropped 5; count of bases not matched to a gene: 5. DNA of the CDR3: TGTGCCATCAGTGAAGACAGGGGCCGGGAGACCCAGTACTTC. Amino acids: CAISEDRGRETQYF.

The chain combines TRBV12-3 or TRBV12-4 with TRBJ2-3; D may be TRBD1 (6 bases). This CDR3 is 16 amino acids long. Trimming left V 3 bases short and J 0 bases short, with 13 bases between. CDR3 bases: TGTGCCAGCAGTTTCGATAGGGGGAAGAGCACAGATACGCAGTATTTT. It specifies CASSFDRGKSTDTQYF.

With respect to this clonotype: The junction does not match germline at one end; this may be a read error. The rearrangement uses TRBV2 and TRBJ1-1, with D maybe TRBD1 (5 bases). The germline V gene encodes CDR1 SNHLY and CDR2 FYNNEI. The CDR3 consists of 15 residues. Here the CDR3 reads CAGSELAGTGTEAFF. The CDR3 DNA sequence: TGTGCCGGCAGTGAATTGGCAGGGACTGGCACTGAAGCTTTCTTT.

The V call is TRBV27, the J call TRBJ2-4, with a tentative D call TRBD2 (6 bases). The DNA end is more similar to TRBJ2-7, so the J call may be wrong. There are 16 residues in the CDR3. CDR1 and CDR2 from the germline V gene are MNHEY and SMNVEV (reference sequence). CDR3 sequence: CASSLSGLHSSYEQYF. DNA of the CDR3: TGTGCCAGCAGTTTATCGGGACTCCACAGCTCCTACGAGCAGTACTTC.

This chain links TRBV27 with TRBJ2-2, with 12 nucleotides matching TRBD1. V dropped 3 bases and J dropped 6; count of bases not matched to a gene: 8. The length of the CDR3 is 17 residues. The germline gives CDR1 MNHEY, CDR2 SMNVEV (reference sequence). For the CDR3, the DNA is TGTGCCAGCAGTTTGATAACTGGGACAGGGGGCTCCGGGGAGCTGTTTTTT. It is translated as CASSLITGTGGSGELFF.

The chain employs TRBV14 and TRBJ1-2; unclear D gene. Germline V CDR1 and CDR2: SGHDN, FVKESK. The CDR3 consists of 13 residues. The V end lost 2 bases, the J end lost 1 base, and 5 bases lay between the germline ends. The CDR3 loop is CASSQNSNYGYTF. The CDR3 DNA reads TGTGCCAGCAGCCAAAACAGTAACTATGGCTACACCTTC.

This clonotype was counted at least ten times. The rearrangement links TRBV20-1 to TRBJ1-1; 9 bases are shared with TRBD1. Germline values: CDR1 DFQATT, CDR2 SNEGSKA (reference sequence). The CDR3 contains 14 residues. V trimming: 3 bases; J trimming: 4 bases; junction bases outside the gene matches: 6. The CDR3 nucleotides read TGCAGTGCTAGGGTAACAGGGGGCTTCACTGAAGCTTTCTTT. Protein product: CSARVTGGFTEAFF.

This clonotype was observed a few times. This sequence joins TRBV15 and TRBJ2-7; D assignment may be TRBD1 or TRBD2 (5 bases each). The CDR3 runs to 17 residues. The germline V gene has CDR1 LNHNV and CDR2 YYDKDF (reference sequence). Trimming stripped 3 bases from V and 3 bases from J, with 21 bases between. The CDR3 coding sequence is TGTGCCACCAGCAGTAGGGGATGGGGAGAGCTACACTACGAGCAGTACTTC. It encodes CATSSRGWGELHYEQYF.

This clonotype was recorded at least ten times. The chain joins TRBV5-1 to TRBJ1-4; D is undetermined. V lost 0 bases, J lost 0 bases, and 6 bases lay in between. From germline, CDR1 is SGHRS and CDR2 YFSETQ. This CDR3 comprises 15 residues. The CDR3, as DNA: TGCGCCAGCAGCTTGGATTCTGCAACTAATGAAAAACTGTTTTTT. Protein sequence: CASSLDSATNEKLFF.

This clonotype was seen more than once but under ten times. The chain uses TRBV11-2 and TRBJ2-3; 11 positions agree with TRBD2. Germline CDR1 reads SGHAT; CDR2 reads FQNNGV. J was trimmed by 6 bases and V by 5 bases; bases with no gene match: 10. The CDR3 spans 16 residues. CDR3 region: CASSPLLAGVADTQYF. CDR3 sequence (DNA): TGTGCCAGCAGCCCCCTACTAGCGGGAGTAGCGGATACGCAGTATTTT. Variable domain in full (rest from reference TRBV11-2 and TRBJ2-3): EAGVAQSPRYKIIEKRQSVAFWCNPISGHATLYWYQQILGQGPKLLIQFQNNGVVDDSQLPKDRFSAERLKGVDSTLKIQPAKLEDSAVYLCASSPLLAGVADTQYFGPGTRLTVL.

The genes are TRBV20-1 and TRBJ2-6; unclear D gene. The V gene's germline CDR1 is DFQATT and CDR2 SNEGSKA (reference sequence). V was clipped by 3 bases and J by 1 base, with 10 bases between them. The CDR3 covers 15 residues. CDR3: CSASSRSSGANVLTF. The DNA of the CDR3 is TGCAGTGCTAGTTCTCGGAGTTCTGGGGCCAACGTCCTGACTTTC.